This record concerns one T cell receptor (beta chain) sequence. This record comes from a study of control samples from healthy donors and cancer patients. The table came from immunoSEQ multiplex PCR; TCRdb's copy has only in-frame clones and leaves some out. The sample consists of 100,000 to 150,000 clones, around 93% of them appearing once. The origin of this receptor is a woman aged 45-59 years in good health. The sequenced sample consisted of blood.

Here the CDR3 DNA reads TGTGCCAGCAGTTTTTATGTAGACATATACTTC. This gives the protein CASSFYVDIYF. The rearrangement uses TRBV12-3 or TRBV12-4 and TRBJ2-7; D gene unclear. V was shortened by 3 bases and J by 13 bases, with 13 bases between the two germline ends. This CDR3 spans 11 amino acids.